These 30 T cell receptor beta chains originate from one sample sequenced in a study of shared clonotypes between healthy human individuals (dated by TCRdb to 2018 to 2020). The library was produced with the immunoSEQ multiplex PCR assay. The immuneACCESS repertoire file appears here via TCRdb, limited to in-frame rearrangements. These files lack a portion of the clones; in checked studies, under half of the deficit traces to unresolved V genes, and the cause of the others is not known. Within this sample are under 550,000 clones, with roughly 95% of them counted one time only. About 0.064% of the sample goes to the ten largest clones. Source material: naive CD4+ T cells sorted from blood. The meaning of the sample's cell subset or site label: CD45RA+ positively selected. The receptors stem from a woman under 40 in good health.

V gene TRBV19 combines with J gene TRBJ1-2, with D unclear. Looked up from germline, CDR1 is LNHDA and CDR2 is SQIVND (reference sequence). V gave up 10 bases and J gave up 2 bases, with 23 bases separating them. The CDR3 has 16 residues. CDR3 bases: TGTGCCACTAAGAAGACGGGAGTAGTAAAAAACTATGGCTACACCTTC. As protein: CATKKTGVVKNYGYTF.

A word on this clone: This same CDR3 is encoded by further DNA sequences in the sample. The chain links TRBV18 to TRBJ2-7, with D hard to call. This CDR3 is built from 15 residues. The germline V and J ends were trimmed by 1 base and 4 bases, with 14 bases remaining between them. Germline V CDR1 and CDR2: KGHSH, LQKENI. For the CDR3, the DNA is TGTGCCAGCTCACCACGCACCGGACCCCCGTACGAGCAGTACTTC. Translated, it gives CASSPRTGPPYEQYF.

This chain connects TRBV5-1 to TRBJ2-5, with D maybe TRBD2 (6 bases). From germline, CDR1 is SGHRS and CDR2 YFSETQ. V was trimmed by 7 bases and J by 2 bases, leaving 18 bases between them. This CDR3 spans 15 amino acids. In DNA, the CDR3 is TGCGCCAGCTCCCCCTTTAGTGGAGGGCAAGAGACCCAGTACTTC. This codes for CASSPFSGGQETQYF.

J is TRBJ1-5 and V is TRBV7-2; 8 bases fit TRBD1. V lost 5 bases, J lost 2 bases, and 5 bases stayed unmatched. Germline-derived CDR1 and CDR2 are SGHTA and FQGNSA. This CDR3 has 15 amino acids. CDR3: CASSRTGNRNQPQHF. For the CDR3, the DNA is TGTGCCAGCAGCAGGACAGGGAATCGCAATCAGCCCCAGCATTTT.

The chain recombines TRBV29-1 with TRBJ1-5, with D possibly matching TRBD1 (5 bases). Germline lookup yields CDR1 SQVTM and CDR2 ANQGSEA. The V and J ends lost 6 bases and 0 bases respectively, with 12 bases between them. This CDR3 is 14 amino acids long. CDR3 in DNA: TGCAGCGTCCAGTCAGGGCATAGCAATCAGCCCCAGCATTTT. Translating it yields CSVQSGHSNQPQHF.

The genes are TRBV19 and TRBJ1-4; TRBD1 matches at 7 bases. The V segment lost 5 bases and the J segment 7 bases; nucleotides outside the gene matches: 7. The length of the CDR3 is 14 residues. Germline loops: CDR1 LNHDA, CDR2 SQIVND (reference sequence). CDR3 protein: CASSFQGTVEKLFF. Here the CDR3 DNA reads TGTGCCAGTAGTTTCCAGGGGACAGTTGAAAAACTGTTTTTT.

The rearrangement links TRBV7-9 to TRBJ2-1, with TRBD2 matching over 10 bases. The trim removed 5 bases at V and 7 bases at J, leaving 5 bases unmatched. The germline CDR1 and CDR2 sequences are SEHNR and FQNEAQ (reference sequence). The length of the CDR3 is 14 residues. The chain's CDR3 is CASSTPSGSNEQFF. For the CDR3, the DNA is TGTGCCAGCAGCACTCCTAGCGGGAGTAATGAGCAGTTCTTC.

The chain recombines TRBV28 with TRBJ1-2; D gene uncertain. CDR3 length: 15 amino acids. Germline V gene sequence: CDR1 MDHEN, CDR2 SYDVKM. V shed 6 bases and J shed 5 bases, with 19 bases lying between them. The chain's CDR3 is CASSPDMLAGYGYTF. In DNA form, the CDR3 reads TGTGCCAGCAGCCCTGACATGCTTGCCGGATATGGCTACACCTTC.

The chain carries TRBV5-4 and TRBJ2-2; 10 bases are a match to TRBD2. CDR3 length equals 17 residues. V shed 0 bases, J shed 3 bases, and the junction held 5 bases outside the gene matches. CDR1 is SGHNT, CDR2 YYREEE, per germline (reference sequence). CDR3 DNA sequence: TGTGCCAGCAGCTTGGCTCTAGCGGGAGACCACACCGGGGAGCTGTTTTTT. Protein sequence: CASSLALAGDHTGELFF.

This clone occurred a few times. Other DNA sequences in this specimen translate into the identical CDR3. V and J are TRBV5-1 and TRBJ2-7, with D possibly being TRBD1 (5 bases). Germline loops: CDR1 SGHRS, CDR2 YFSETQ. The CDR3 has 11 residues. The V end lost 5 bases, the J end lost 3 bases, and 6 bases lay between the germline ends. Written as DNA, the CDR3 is TGCGCCAGCAGTGACAGCTACGAGCAGTACTTC. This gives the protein CASSDSYEQYF.

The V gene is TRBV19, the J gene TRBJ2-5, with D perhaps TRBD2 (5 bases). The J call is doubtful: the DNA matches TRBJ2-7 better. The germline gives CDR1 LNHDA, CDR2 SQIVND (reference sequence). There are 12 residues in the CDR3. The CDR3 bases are TGTGCCAGTAGTCCCCCCGGGGACGAGCAGTACTTC. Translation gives CASSPPGDEQYF.

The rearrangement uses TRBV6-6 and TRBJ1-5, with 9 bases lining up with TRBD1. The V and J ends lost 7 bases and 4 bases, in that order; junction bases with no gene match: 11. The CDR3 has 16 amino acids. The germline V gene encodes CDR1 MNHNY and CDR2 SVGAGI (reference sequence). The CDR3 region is CASKDRGGLSNQPQHF. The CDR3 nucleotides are TGTGCCAGCAAAGACAGGGGGGGTTTGTCGAATCAGCCCCAGCATTTT.

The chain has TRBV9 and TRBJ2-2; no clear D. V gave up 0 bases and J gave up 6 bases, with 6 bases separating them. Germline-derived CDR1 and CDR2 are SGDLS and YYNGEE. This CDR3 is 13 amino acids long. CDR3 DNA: TGTGCCAGCAGCGTAGTTGGGTCCGGGGAGCTGTTTTTT. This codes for CASSVVGSGELFF.

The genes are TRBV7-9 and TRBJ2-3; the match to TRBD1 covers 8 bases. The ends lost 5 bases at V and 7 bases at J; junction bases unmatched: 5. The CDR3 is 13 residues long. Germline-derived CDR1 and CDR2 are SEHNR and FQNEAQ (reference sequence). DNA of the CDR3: TGTGCCAGCAGCGGCTACAGGGGGTATACGCAGTATTTT. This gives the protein CASSGYRGYTQYF.

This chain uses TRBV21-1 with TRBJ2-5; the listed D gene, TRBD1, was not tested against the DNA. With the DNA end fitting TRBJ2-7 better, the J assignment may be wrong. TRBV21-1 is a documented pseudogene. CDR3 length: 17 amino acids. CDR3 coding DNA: TGTGCCAGCAACACCCTGTCCCACAGGGGGTGGTCCTACGAGCAGTACTTC. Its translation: CASNTLSHRGWSYEQYF.

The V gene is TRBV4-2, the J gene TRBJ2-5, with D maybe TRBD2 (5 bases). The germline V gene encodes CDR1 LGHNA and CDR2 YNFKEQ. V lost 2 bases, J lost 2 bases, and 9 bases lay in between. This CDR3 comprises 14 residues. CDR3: CASSQPGMQETQYF. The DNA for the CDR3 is TGTGCCAGCAGCCAACCGGGGATGCAAGAGACCCAGTACTTC.

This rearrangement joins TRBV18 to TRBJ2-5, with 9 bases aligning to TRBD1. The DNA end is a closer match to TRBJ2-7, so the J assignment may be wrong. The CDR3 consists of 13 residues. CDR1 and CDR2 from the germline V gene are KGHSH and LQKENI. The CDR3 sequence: CASSPSDRGEQYF. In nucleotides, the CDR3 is TGTGCCAGCTCACCTTCGGACAGGGGCGAGCAGTACTTC.

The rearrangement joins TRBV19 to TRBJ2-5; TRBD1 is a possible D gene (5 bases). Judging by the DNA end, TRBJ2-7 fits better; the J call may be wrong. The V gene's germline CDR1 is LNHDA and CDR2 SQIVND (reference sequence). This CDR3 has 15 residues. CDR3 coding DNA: TGTGCCAGTAGTCGCCTGACAGTACCATCCTACGAGCAGTACTTC. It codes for CASSRLTVPSYEQYF.

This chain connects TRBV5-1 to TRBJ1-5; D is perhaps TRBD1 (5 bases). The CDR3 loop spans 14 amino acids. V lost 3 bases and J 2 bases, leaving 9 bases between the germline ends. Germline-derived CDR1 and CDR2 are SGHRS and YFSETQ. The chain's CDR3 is CASSSDIGNQPQHF. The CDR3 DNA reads TGCGCCAGCAGCTCGGACATTGGCAATCAGCCCCAGCATTTT. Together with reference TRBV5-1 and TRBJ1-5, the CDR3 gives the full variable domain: KAGVTQTPRYLIKTRGQQVTLSCSPISGHRSVSWYQQTPGQGLQFLFEYFSETQRNKGNFPGRFSGRQFSNSRSEMNVSTLELGDSALYLCASSSDIGNQPQHFGDGTRLSIL.

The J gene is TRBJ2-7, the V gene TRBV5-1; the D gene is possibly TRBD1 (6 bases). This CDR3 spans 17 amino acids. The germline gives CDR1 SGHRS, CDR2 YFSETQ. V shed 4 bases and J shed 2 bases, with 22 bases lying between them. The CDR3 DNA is TGCGCCAGCAGCCGAGGAACACAGGGTTCTCCCCCCTACGAGCAGTACTTC. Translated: CASSRGTQGSPPYEQYF.

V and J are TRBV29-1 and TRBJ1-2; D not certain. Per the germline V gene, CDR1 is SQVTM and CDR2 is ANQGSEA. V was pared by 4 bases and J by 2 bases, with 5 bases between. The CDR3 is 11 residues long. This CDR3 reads CSVVENYGYTF. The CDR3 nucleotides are TGCAGCGTTGTCGAGAACTATGGCTACACCTTC.

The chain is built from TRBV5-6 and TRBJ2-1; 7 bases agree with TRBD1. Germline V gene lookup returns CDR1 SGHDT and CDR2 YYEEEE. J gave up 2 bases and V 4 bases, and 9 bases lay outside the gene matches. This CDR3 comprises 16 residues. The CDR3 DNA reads TGTGCCAGCAGCCCGAGGACAGGCCGAGCCTACAATGAGCAGTTCTTC. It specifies CASSPRTGRAYNEQFF.

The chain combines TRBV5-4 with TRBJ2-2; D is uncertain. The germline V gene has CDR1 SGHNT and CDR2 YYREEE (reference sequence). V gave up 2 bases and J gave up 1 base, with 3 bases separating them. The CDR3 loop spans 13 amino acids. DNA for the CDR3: TGTGCCAGCAGCTTTTGGAACACCGGGGAGCTGTTTTTT. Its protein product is CASSFWNTGELFF.

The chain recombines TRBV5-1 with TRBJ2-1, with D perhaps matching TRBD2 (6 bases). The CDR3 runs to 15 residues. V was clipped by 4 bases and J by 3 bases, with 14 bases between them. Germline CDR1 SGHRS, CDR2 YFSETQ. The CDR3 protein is CASSPGRLVYNEQFF. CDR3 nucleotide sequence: TGCGCCAGCAGCCCCGGTCGACTAGTCTACAATGAGCAGTTCTTC.

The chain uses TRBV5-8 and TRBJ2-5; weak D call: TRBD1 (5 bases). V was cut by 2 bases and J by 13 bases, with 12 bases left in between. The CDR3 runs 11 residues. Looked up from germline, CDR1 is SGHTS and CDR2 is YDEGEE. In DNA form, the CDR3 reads TGTGCCAGCAGCTTTCAGGGTGAGCGGTACTTC. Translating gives CASSFQGERYF.

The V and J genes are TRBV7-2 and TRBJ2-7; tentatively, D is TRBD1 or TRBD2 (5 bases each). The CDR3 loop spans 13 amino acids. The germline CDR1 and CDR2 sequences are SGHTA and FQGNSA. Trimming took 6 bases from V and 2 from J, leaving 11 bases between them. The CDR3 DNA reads TGTGCCAGCAGGGGGACCGGACCCTACGAGCAGTACTTC. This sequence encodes CASRGTGPYEQYF.

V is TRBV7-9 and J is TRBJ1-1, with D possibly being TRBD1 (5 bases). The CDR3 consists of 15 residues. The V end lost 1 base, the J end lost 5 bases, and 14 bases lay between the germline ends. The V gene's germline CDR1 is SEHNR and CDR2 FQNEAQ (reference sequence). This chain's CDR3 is CASSLGGLVGTEAFF. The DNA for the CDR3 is TGTGCCAGCAGCTTAGGGGGCTTGGTTGGAACTGAAGCTTTCTTT. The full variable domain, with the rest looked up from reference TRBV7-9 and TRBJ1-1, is DTGVSQNPRHKITKRGQNVTFRCDPISEHNRLYWYRQTLGQGPEFLTYFQNEAQLEKSRLLSDRFSAERPKGSFSTLEIQRTEQGDSAMYLCASSLGGLVGTEAFFGQGTRLTVV.

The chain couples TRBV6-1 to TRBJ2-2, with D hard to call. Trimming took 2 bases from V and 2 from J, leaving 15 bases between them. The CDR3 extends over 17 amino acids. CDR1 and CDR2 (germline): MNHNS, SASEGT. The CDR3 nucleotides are TGTGCCAGCAGTGAACTGGTCACCCCGGGTAACACCGGGGAGCTGTTTTTT. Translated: CASSELVTPGNTGELFF.

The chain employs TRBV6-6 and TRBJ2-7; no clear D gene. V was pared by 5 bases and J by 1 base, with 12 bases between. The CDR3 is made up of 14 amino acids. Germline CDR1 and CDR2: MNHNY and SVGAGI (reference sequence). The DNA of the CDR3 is TGTGCCAGCAGTCACGACTCTCCATCCTACGAGCAGTACTTC. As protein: CASSHDSPSYEQYF.

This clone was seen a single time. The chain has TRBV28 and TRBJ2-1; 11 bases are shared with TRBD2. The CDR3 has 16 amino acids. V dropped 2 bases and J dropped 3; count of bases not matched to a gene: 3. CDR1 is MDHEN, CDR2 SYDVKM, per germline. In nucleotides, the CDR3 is TGTGCCAGCAGTTTAGTGACTAGCGGGATCTACAATGAGCAGTTCTTC. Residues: CASSLVTSGIYNEQFF.